This T cell receptor beta chain was identified during a study of cytomegalovirus exposure and HLA in healthy donors (dated by TCRdb to 2016 to 2017). As for the study more broadly: An earlier analysis of approximately 550 of the donors reported 250 to 300 Gb of sequence data and 117 million unique TCR beta sequences from roughly 200 million T cells. An early release that covered some 630 HLA-typed donors contained about 300 gigabases of sequencing data and around 85 million unique TCR sequences. The genetic ancestry cluster associated with self-reported Caucasian donors included roughly 84% of the approximately 400 genotyped donors. The study was designed to test whether signatures of past pathogen exposure could be identified by cataloging public T cell receptors. The study profiled the T cell repertoires of more than 500 subjects by immunosequencing and related them to cytomegalovirus serostatus. In addition to the first cohort of roughly 670 subjects, a separate validation cohort of about 120 different subjects was used. High-throughput TCR immunosequencing, statistical association of individual TCRs with disease status, and machine learning were combined to predict cytomegalovirus infection status. To study patterns of TCR occurrence, a later analysis re-analyzed previously published TCR beta repertoires from around 660 donors and added high-resolution HLA genotyping. Rather than drawing on any new phenotypic data, the later analysis identified candidate immune exposures from TCR beta sequences and the way those sequences occurred across donors. To decide whether each TCR beta V gene segment behaved as functional or pseudogenic, an earlier analysis of some 580 of the donors relied on high-throughput TCR beta sequencing. Donor age, sex, ethnicity and CMV serostatus were collected together with the repertoire data. In a later genetic analysis, genome-wide SNP genotypes for about 65% of the 666 donors were used, and that subset was treated as a discovery cohort. All discovery cohort repertoires had been generated using a single sequencing platform. Class I and class II HLA loci were covered by the typing at four-digit resolution. Typing coverage differed by locus: A, B, C, DRB1 and DQB1 were typed in roughly 629-630 donors, DQA1 in about 500, DPA1 in some 600, and DPB1 in approximately 450. Roughly 5 DR-DQ haplotypes were treated as single units for association and clustering because of strong linkage in the cohort. Across some 400 genotyped donors of the cohort, an average of about 240,000 unique TCR beta nucleotide sequences per donor were sequenced, and roughly a sixth of those sequences were non-productive.

General study outcomes and caveats: Because counts were too low, roughly 16 rarely observed V segments, including chromosome 9 orphons, were left out of the earlier analysis of a few hundred of the donors. An earlier analysis of approximately 570 of the donors showed that most TCR beta V segments appeared in productive rearrangements either about 87% or about 30% of the time, which broadly matched IMGT annotations. In a later genetic analysis, a missense DCLRE1C variant was associated with V-gene and J-gene trimming of TCR beta chains, and the association was replicated in an independent cohort. Because some donors lacked HLA typing at each locus, the association tests relied only on the typed subset. In a later analysis, HLA-associated TCR beta chains showed more clonal expansion and lower generation probabilities than non-associated chains that were equally common. Some IMGT-functional V segments, including TRBV6-2 and TRBV6-3, could not be told apart with the 87-base-pair reads, so those segments were excluded. The classifier was reported to diagnose cytomegalovirus status with high specificity and sensitivity in both the original and validation cohorts. Compared with the approximately 710-donor mean, donors in an Asian-associated ancestry cluster had fewer N-insertions in productive TCRs, according to a later genetic analysis. Presence/absence analyses assumed roughly uniform sequencing depth across donors, an assumption that may not hold. A cluster of highly shared sequence variants was judged likely to represent a technical artifact of the sequencing pipeline. According to a later analysis, TCR association rates differed among HLA loci, with DRB1 alleles showing the most associated TCRs and HLA-C alleles showing the fewest. It was suggested by the authors that the approach could potentially be generalized to other disease states and immunological phenotypes. In a later analysis, about 17,000 TCR beta sequences were associated with specific HLA alleles at a false discovery rate of 0.05. In vitro tests confirmed that three of the cytomegalovirus-associated TCR beta chains recognize cytomegalovirus antigens. Correlated functional status among segregating V segments might reflect linkage disequilibrium, but an unknown experimental factor could not be ruled out. When HLA alleles, especially DR and DQ, strongly co-occurred, attributing TCR associations to individual alleles was difficult. A later analysis reported that several top co-occurrence clusters appeared linked to parvovirus B19, influenza, CMV and Epstein-Barr virus. Most TCR sequences were seen in very few donors, while some public TCRs were found in many individuals. The only immune exposure information available for the cohort was CMV serostatus. According to a later analysis, most CMV-associated TCR beta chains appeared to be HLA-restricted, and the HLA associations seemed to be driven largely by CMV exposure. A further reported finding was that TCR beta sequences accurately predicted the HLA-A and HLA-B alleles for most subjects in the first cohort. A total of about 150 TCR beta chains were listed by the study as associated with cytomegalovirus. Only TCR beta chains were sequenced in this cohort, and the absence of alpha or paired-chain data limited detectable features.

Library generation was performed with the immunoSEQ multiplex PCR assay. For the multiplex PCR, a mixture combining 60 forward primers for TCR Vbeta segments and 13 reverse primers for TCR Jbeta segments was used. The CDR3 region of rearranged TCR beta genes was amplified from genomic DNA by a multiplex PCR assay. Amplified TCR beta libraries were sequenced as 87-base-pair reads on the Illumina HiSeq System. Per the authors' processing: A later analysis tallied around 82 million unique TCR beta chains across the roughly 610 repertoires, and approximately 12 million of those chains were shared by two or more donors. Raw reads were error-corrected and collapsed into unique sequences with a nearest-neighbor algorithm that merged closely related sequences to remove PCR and sequencing errors. Alignment of CDR3 sequences to IMGT reference sequences was used to assign V, D and J gene segments. Each retained sequence needed at least a six-nucleotide match to both a V gene segment and a J gene segment. Rearrangements were called productive when the CDR3 lacked stop codons and stayed in frame with V and J; all others were non-productive. CDR3 was defined by IMGT convention, running from the second conserved V-encoded cysteine to the conserved J-encoded phenylalanine. In an earlier analysis of more than 550 of the donors, sequences lacking an unambiguous match to a single V gene segment were excluded. In an earlier analysis of several hundred of the donors, V segments were called functional above 56.7% productive rearrangements and were called segregating when the between-donor standard deviation exceeded 5%. A statistical classification framework was built to diagnose cytomegalovirus status from the catalog of TCR beta chain sequences. V and J gene assignment, in a later analysis, came from comparing TCR nucleotide sequences with IMGT/GENE-DB human TR gene sequences. In a later analysis, CDR3 sequences and most-parsimonious VDJ recombination scenarios were assigned using the TCRdist pipeline. In a later analysis, each TCR beta chain was defined by its CDR3 amino acid sequence together with its V-gene family, and reads lacking a unique V-gene family were excluded. To address suspected cross-contamination and a sequencing artifact, a later analysis removed approximately 600 highly shared, low-generation-probability nucleotide sequences. For each public chain, a later analysis derived a clonal expansion index from normalized ranks of inferred template counts within each repertoire. A later analysis computed generation probabilities with a VDJ recombination model fitted to out-of-frame rearrangements, and checked the results against IGoR. A later analysis scored TCR-TCR, TCR-HLA and TCR-CMV co-occurrence with hypergeometric tests, applying a repertoire-size bias correction to TCR pairs. In a later analysis, false discovery rates were estimated by permuting HLA or CMV assignments 20 times. A later analysis grouped co-occurring TCRs with DBSCAN, adding TCRdist sequence similarity when clustering within HLA-allele-positive subsets. Co-occurrence clustering excluded repertoires with fewer than 30,000 or more than 120,000 public chains, plus five with anomalous nucleotide sharing. As stored in TCRdb, this immuneACCESS dataset retains in-frame rearrangements with V and J assigned. A fraction of the clones does not appear; measured against another copy, unresolved V genes explain less than half of the discrepancy, and the remainder lacks a known reason. The V and J calls and clone size were taken over from that table, and D and trimming were inferred from the DNA. The sample has roughly 180,000 clones on record, less than 90% of them singletons. The biggest ten clones account for 0.25% to 0.3% of the sample.

The cohort consisted of 666 healthy bone marrow donors. At the time of sampling, all cohort members were nominally healthy, though unrecorded immune exposures were likely present. The donor was CMV seronegative and belonged to the group of roughly 330 seronegative cohort members. Every donor gave a peripheral blood sample, and the peripheral blood mononuclear cells from that sample were used for TCR beta sequencing. The Qiagen DNeasy Blood Extraction Kit was used to extract genomic DNA from the blood cell samples. V is pared back by 6 bases and J by 3 bases, with 15 bases lying between the germline termini. There are 14 amino acids in the CDR3, from cysteine to phenylalanine inclusive. Here the CDR3 DNA is all that survives: 42 bases in frame from base 1. CDR1 is given as SGHNT and CDR2 as YYREEE, both from the germline V gene (reference sequence). In the case of this clone: Its antigen remains unidentified. The input lacks base qualities; no much larger clone sits a single base away.

Specimen: PBMCs. The rearranged segments are TRBV5-4 and TRBJ1-2; the D region possibly corresponds to TRBD1 (5 bases align). This clonotype originated in a boy younger than 18 in good health and CMV-seronegative. CDR3 region: CASTMRTSYYGYTF. The sequenced DNA: TGTGCCAGCACCATGCGGACATCCTACTATGGCTACACCTTC.